Below, 21 T cell receptor beta chains from the same sample are listed, as sequenced in a study of T cells after yellow fever vaccination (dated by TCRdb to about 2019). This specimen's treatment or condition label, interpreted: live attenuated yellow fever vaccine strain. Libraries were made using 5' RACE. Sequencing instrument: Illumina HiSeq 2500. The public reads were reprocessed in TCRdb via fastp at Q25 and MiXCR, keeping in-frame beta chains. A single entry per CDR3 protein holds the most common genes and DNA from its merged rows. For this sample the table gives 500,000 to 700,000 distinct CDR3 sequences, of which roughly 19% were detected only once. The ten largest clones take up 14% of the sample. The sequenced sample was PBMCs, obtained 15 days after the yellow fever booster vaccination. The receptors were gathered from a man aged 25-40 years who received the YFV17D yellow fever vaccine.

V and J are TRBV10-3 and TRBJ2-1; D is ambiguous. V was trimmed by 10 bases and J by 6 bases, leaving 22 bases between them. From germline, CDR1 is ENHRY and CDR2 SYGVKD. This CDR3 has 15 amino acids. CDR3 in DNA: TGTGCCAGCGTCTCAGGACCCTCCGGGTTCAATGAGCAGTTCTTC. Translating it yields CASVSGPSGFNEQFF.

The chain employs TRBV12-3 or TRBV12-4 and TRBJ2-2; D is perhaps TRBD2 (5 bases). V was pared by 2 bases and J by 6 bases, with 10 bases between. This CDR3 is built from 14 residues. The CDR3 DNA follows: TGTGCCAGCAGTTTACTCCGGGGTGCCGGGGAGCTGTTTTTT. As protein: CASSLLRGAGELFF.

This clonotype was seen more than once but under ten times. The gene calls are TRBV4-2 and TRBJ1-2; TRBD1 might be the D (6 bases). V gave up 1 base and J gave up 8 bases, with 17 bases separating them. The CDR3 totals 15 residues. Germline V gene data show CDR1 as LGHNA and CDR2 as YNFKEQ. The CDR3 coding sequence is TGTGCCAGCAGCCAAGCTCGGCAGGGGTTAGGGGGCTACACCTTC. Translated: CASSQARQGLGGYTF.

J is TRBJ2-1 and V is TRBV5-1; TRBD2 agrees at 8 bases. CDR3 size: 14 residues. V was clipped by 4 bases and J by 6 bases; unmatched bases: 6. CDR1 and CDR2 from the germline V gene are SGHRS and YFSETQ. The CDR3 reads CASSGFGTSNEQFF. The CDR3 coding sequence is TGCGCCAGCAGCGGGTTTGGGACTAGCAATGAGCAGTTCTTC. Complete variable domain (other parts from reference TRBV5-1 and TRBJ2-1): KAGVTQTPRYLIKTRGQQVTLSCSPISGHRSVSWYQQTPGQGLQFLFEYFSETQRNKGNFPGRFSGRQFSNSRSEMNVSTLELGDSALYLCASSGFGTSNEQFFGPGTRLTVL.

V and J are TRBV9 and TRBJ1-5, with TRBD1 matching 8 bases. The CDR3 totals 15 residues. Losses at the gene ends were 3 bases for V and 10 bases for J; bases not matched to a gene: 12. Looked up from germline, CDR1 is SGDLS and CDR2 is YYNGEE. The CDR3 DNA reads as TGTGCCAGCAGCGAGCAGCCGGGACAGGCCTTCCCCCAGCATTTT. Its translation: CASSEQPGQAFPQHF.

V and J are TRBV19 and TRBJ2-1; 13 bases fit TRBD2. CDR3 size: 18 residues. Germline V lookup: CDR1 LNHDA, CDR2 SQIVND (reference sequence). The junction had 5 bases not matched to a gene; V was cut back by 0 bases and J by 3 bases. The CDR3: CASSIDLGLAGNYNEQFF. CDR3 nucleotide sequence: TGTGCCAGTAGTATAGATCTGGGACTAGCGGGAAACTACAATGAGCAGTTCTTC.

This clonotype was observed a few times. J is TRBJ2-7 and V is TRBV6-1, with D perhaps given as TRBD1 or TRBD2 (5 bases each). CDR1 and CDR2 from the germline V gene are MNHNS and SASEGT. CDR3 length: 14 residues. V shed 5 bases and J shed 6 bases, with 17 bases lying between them. The CDR3 reads CASSPGTQSGEQYF. The CDR3 nucleotides are TGTGCCAGCAGTCCCGGGACCCAATCGGGCGAGCAGTACTTC.

The chain combines TRBV6-1 with TRBJ2-2; TRBD1 might be the D (6 bases). The CDR3 length is 15 residues. Germline V gene sequence: CDR1 MNHNS, CDR2 SASEGT. Trimming stripped 6 bases from V and 2 bases from J, with 13 bases between. The CDR3 nucleotides read TGTGCCAGCAGCCAAATACAGGGCAACACCGGGGAGCTGTTTTTT. Its translation is CASSQIQGNTGELFF.

The rearrangement joins TRBV7-2 to TRBJ1-1; 7 nucleotides line up with TRBD1. The V and J ends lost 5 bases and 2 bases, in that order; junction bases with no gene match: 5. Germline V CDR1 and CDR2: SGHTA, FQGNSA. The CDR3 contains 14 residues. CDR3 region: CASSAQGVNTEAFF. As DNA, the CDR3 is TGTGCCAGCAGCGCTCAGGGGGTCAACACTGAAGCTTTCTTT.

The rearrangement links TRBV5-4 to TRBJ2-5, with D unresolved. This CDR3 comprises 13 residues. Trimming cost V 4 bases and J 3 bases, with 10 bases left between them. Germline V gives CDR1 SGHNT, CDR2 YYREEE (reference sequence). The CDR3 region has the DNA TGTGCCAGCAGCCCTAATGAAAAAGAGACCCAGTACTTC. Residues: CASSPNEKETQYF. Full variable domain (rest looked up from reference TRBV5-4 and TRBJ2-5): ETGVTQSPTHLIKTRGQQVTLRCSSQSGHNTVSWYQQALGQGPQFIFQYYREEENGRGNFPPRFSGLQFPNYSSELNVNALELDDSALYLCASSPNEKETQYFGPGTRLLVL.

CDR3 DNA: TGTGCCAGCAGCGGCAGGGGGGCGGGTGGTTACGAGCAGTACTTC. Its translation: CASSGRGAGGYEQYF. The V call is TRBV6-1, the J call TRBJ2-7; D is possibly TRBD1 (7 bases). The length of the CDR3 is 15 residues. The V and J ends lost 6 bases and 4 bases respectively, with 19 bases between them. Germline-derived CDR1 and CDR2 are MNHNS and SASEGT.

There are a few counts of this clonotype. The chain joins TRBV5-1 to TRBJ2-4; D is ambiguous. The CDR3 totals 16 residues. The ends were cut back, 0 bases at V and 1 base at J, with 11 bases in the middle. Germline CDR1 reads SGHRS; CDR2 reads YFSETQ. The CDR3 loop reads CASSLERSVAKNIQYF. For the CDR3, the DNA is TGCGCCAGCAGCTTGGAACGGAGCGTGGCCAAAAACATTCAGTACTTC.

This clonotype has only a few counts. The chain has TRBV28 and TRBJ2-5, with D maybe TRBD2 (7 bases). V was cut by 5 bases and J by 1 base, with 14 bases left in between. Germline V lookup: CDR1 MDHEN, CDR2 SYDVKM. The CDR3 runs to 15 residues. The CDR3 nucleotides read TGTGCCAGCAGTCCAACCGGGGGGCCCCAAGAGACCCAGTACTTC. This gives the protein CASSPTGGPQETQYF.

Only one count was recorded for this clonotype. The chain uses TRBV20-1 and TRBJ1-5; 11 positions match TRBD1. The CDR3 totals 14 residues. The J segment lost 9 bases and the V segment lost 5 bases, leaving 9 bases of the junction unmatched. Germline values: CDR1 DFQATT, CDR2 SNEGSKA (reference sequence). DNA for the CDR3: TGCAGTGCTGGACAGGGGGCCCAAGAGAGGCCCCAGCATTTT. Its protein product is CSAGQGAQERPQHF.

This clonotype was observed a few times. V gene TRBV12-3 or TRBV12-4 combines with J gene TRBJ2-3; 14 nucleotides align to TRBD2. With V trimmed by 6 bases and J by 13 bases, 9 bases remained unmatched. The CDR3 totals 14 residues. CDR3 DNA sequence: TGTGCCAGCAGCCACGGGACTAGCGGGAGTAGGGAGTATTTT. Protein sequence: CASSHGTSGSREYF.

This rearrangement joins TRBV29-1 to TRBJ2-7, with 8 nucleotides matching TRBD1. V was clipped by 7 bases and J by 3 bases; unmatched bases: 8. The CDR3 is 13 residues long. The germline V gene has CDR1 SQVTM and CDR2 ANQGSEA. The CDR3, as DNA: TGCAGCGCCGGACAGGGAAATTACTACGAGCAGTACTTC. It codes for CSAGQGNYYEQYF.

This chain joins TRBV15 and TRBJ2-1, with 10 bases matching TRBD2. V dropped 0 bases and J dropped 0; count of bases not matched to a gene: 2. This CDR3 comprises 17 residues. The germline gives CDR1 LNHNV, CDR2 YYDKDF (reference sequence). CDR3 nucleotides: TGTGCCACCAGCAGAGAACTAGCGGGAAGCTCCTACAATGAGCAGTTCTTC. Residues: CATSRELAGSSYNEQFF.

The gene calls are TRBV11-2 and TRBJ2-1, with 11 bases aligning to TRBD2. There are 17 residues in the CDR3. Germline CDR1 reads SGHAT; CDR2 reads FQNNGV. The V and J ends lost 8 bases and 8 bases, in that order; junction bases with no gene match: 17. As DNA, the CDR3 is TGTGCCAGCGGACTATGGGACTTAGCGGGAGGGTGGGATGAGCAGTTCTTC. Translation: CASGLWDLAGGWDEQFF.

DNA of the CDR3: TGTGCCAGCAGCTTAGGGCTAGCGGGAGACTATACGATGGAGACCCAGTACTTC. Translating gives CASSLGLAGDYTMETQYF. The J gene is TRBJ2-5, the V gene TRBV7-2; 10 bases map to TRBD2. The CDR3 totals 18 residues. J lost 5 bases, V lost 1 base, and 13 bases had no gene match. Per germline, CDR1 SGHTA and CDR2 FQGNSA.

This chain links TRBV2 with TRBJ2-5; TRBD2 aligns across 7 bases. Germline V gene data show CDR1 as SNHLY and CDR2 as FYNNEI. The trim removed 7 bases at V and 3 bases at J, leaving 5 bases unmatched. The CDR3 has 13 residues. The CDR3 loop reads CASMVGGEETQYF. The CDR3, as DNA: TGTGCCAGCATGGTGGGGGGGGAAGAGACCCAGTACTTC.

There are a few counts of this clonotype. This chain links TRBV4-3 with TRBJ2-1; weak D call: TRBD2 (5 bases). The germline gives CDR1 LGHNA, CDR2 YSLEER. The V end lost 3 bases, the J end lost 4 bases, and 19 bases lay between the germline ends. The CDR3 has 17 amino acids. Here the CDR3 DNA reads TGCGCCAGCAGCCAGGCCCCGGCCGGGAATATGTACAATGAGCAGTTCTTC. Translated: CASSQAPAGNMYNEQFF.